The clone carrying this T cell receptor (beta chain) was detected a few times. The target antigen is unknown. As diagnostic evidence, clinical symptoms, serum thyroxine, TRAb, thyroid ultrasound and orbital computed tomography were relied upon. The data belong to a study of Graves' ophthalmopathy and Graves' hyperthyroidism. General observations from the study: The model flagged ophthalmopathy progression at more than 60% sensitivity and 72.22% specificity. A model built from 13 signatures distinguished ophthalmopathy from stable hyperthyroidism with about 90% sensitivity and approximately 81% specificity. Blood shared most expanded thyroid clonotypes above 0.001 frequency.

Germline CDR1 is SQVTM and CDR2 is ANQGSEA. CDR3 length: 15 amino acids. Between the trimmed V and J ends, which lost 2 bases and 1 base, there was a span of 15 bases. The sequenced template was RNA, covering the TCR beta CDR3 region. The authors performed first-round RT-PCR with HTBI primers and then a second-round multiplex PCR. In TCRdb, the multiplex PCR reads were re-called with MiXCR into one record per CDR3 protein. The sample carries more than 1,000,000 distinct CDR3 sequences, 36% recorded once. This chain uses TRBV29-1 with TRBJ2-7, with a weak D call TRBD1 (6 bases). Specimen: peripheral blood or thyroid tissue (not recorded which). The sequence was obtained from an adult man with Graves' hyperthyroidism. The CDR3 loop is CSVETGSELSYEQYF. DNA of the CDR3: TGCAGCGTTGAAACAGGGAGTGAGCTATCCTACGAGCAGTACTTC.